This T cell receptor beta chain is from a study of blood T cell repertoires in COVID-19. A single count supports this clone. Some clones are missing from TCRdb's copy, which holds only in-frame ones; the method was immunoSEQ multiplex PCR. The sample records under 250,000 clones, 80% to 85% being singletons. V lost 6 bases to trimming and J lost 5 bases; unmatched junction nucleotides: 10. The CDR3 is 16 amino acids. Per germline, CDR1 MDHEN and CDR2 SYDVKM. V gene TRBV28 combines with J gene TRBJ1-5, with 10 bases matching TRBD1. The receptor's source is a woman aged 18-29 years with acute or convalescent COVID-19. The sequenced material came from peripheral blood. This CDR3 is CASRPPGDRGDQPQHF. DNA of the CDR3: TGTGCCAGCAGACCGCCCGGGGACAGGGGTGATCAGCCCCAGCATTTT.